This entry concerns a single T cell receptor (beta chain). Its antigen is not known. CDR1 and CDR2 (germline): SGHRS, YFSETQ. The germline V and J ends were trimmed by 5 bases and 1 base, with 1 base remaining between them. The CDR3 is 11 residues long. Produced via immunoSEQ multiplex PCR; TCRdb's table is partial and in-frame only. This table has about 140,000 clones, 80% to 95% appearing once. This specimen belongs to a study of T cell responses to AZD1222 COVID-19 vaccine. Doses given second, at about 4 or about 12 weeks, were pooled. Study-wide points: Two AZD1222 doses significantly raised spike-specific TCR breadth and depth over controls.

This clonotype was obtained from an adult who received the AZD1222 COVID-19 vaccine. J is TRBJ2-1 and V is TRBV5-1; D is unclear. This material consisted of peripheral blood, taken 28 days after the second AZD1222 dose. CDR3 DNA: TGCGCCAGCAGTTCCTACAATGAGCAGTTCTTC. Translated: CASSSYNEQFF.